What follows are 26 T cell receptor beta chains derived from one specimen sequenced in a study of T cell responses to AZD1222 COVID-19 vaccine. This table comes from immunoSEQ multiplex PCR, and its TCRdb copy is limited to in-frame clones, with some not included. The table has about 96,000 clones, about 89% seen once. Sequenced material: peripheral blood, taken on day 0 of AZD1222 vaccination. These receptors were collected from an adult in good health.

The rearrangement joins TRBV15 to TRBJ1-1, with 9 nucleotides matching TRBD1. Trimming cost V 0 bases and J 6 bases; bases outside gene matches: 5. The germline CDR1 and CDR2 sequences are LNHNV and YYDKDF (reference sequence). This CDR3 is built from 15 residues. This chain's CDR3 is CATSRDRGTGPEAFF. CDR3 nucleotide sequence: TGTGCCACCAGCAGAGATCGGGGGACAGGGCCTGAAGCTTTCTTT.

This sequence joins TRBV6-5 and TRBJ1-2, with D possibly matching TRBD1 (5 bases). Trimming cost V 6 bases and J 6 bases, with 11 bases left between them. Germline loops: CDR1 MNHEY, CDR2 SVGAGI. The CDR3 is made up of 12 amino acids. CDR3 sequence reads: CASRQVADGYTF. CDR3 coding DNA: TGTGCCAGCAGACAGGTGGCAGATGGCTACACCTTC.

This chain uses TRBV5-4 with TRBJ1-1; D unclear. Trimming left V 2 bases short and J 1 base short, with 6 bases between. The CDR3 extends over 13 amino acids. Germline CDR1 is SGHNT and CDR2 is YYREEE (reference sequence). The CDR3: CASSFGENTEAFF. The DNA of the CDR3 is TGTGCCAGCAGCTTCGGGGAGAACACTGAAGCTTTCTTT.

The chain carries TRBV29-1 and TRBJ1-1, with a possible D match to TRBD1 (5 bases). CDR3 length: 14 amino acids. The germline CDR1 and CDR2 sequences are SQVTM and ANQGSEA. With 0 bases removed from V and 3 bases from J, the gap between germline ends came to 11 bases. The CDR3 loop is CSVEDGQGYTEAFF. The CDR3, as DNA: TGCAGCGTTGAAGATGGGCAGGGATACACTGAAGCTTTCTTT.

V is TRBV5-6 and J is TRBJ1-1; D remains unclear. Germline lookup yields CDR1 SGHDT and CDR2 YYEEEE. Trimming shortened V by 4 bases and J by 4 bases, and 11 bases separated the two germline ends. This CDR3 has 13 residues. The chain's CDR3 is CASSPWVGTEAFF. The CDR3 DNA is TGTGCCAGCAGCCCCTGGGTAGGCACTGAAGCTTTCTTT.

The rearrangement uses TRBV2 and TRBJ1-6; TRBD1 aligns across 10 bases. V shed 7 bases, J shed 7 bases, and the junction held 10 bases outside the gene matches. Germline V lookup: CDR1 SNHLY, CDR2 FYNNEI. The CDR3 spans 16 residues. CDR3 in amino acids: CASNRGQGGFNSPLHF. As DNA, the CDR3 is TGTGCCAGCAACCGCGGACAGGGGGGTTTCAATTCACCCCTCCACTTT.

The V gene is TRBV24-1, the J gene TRBJ2-1, with 9 positions matching TRBD2. V lost 9 bases to trimming and J lost 5 bases; unmatched junction nucleotides: 7. This CDR3 contains 14 residues. Germline V gene sequence: CDR1 KGHDR, CDR2 SFDVKD. The CDR3 protein is CATSSGGTHNEQFF. CDR3 DNA: TGTGCCACCTCGAGCGGGGGGACTCACAATGAGCAGTTCTTC.

This chain joins TRBV3-1 (or the pseudogene TRBV3-2) and TRBJ1-2; D unclear. The CDR3 spans 12 residues. The germline V gene has CDR1 LGHDT and CDR2 YNNKEL (reference sequence). The germline V and J ends were trimmed by 7 bases and 0 bases, with 6 bases remaining between them. The CDR3 DNA reads as TGTGCCAGCACACAATCTAACTATGGCTACACCTTC. Its protein is CASTQSNYGYTF.

In its sample, this clone was seen a few times. V and J are TRBV14 and TRBJ1-5; the D is unclear. Germline loops: CDR1 SGHDN, CDR2 FVKESK. CDR3 length: 13 residues. The germline V and J ends were trimmed by 0 bases and 5 bases, with 5 bases remaining between them. The CDR3 region has the DNA TGTGCCAGCAGCCAAGAGAGGGATCAGCCCCAGCATTTT. It encodes CASSQERDQPQHF.

The chain uses TRBV6-5 and TRBJ1-2; D is possibly TRBD1 (6 bases). The ends were cut back, 0 bases at V and 1 base at J, with 9 bases in the middle. CDR3 length equals 15 residues. Germline CDR1 MNHEY, CDR2 SVGAGI. The CDR3 sequence: CASSYSAGVNYGYTF. In DNA form, the CDR3 reads TGTGCCAGCAGTTACTCGGCAGGGGTTAACTATGGCTACACCTTC.

Only one count was recorded for this clone. This sequence joins TRBV20-1 and TRBJ1-2; no definite D call. The CDR3 consists of 13 residues. The V gene lost 3 bases and the J gene lost 0 bases, with 8 bases spanning the gap. Germline CDR1 is DFQATT and CDR2 is SNEGSKA (reference sequence). CDR3 residues: CSASPGTNYGYTF. CDR3 bases: TGCAGTGCTAGTCCAGGAACTAACTATGGCTACACCTTC.

The V gene is TRBV27, the J gene TRBJ1-2; a possible D gene is TRBD1 (5 bases). The V end was cut by 9 bases, the J end by 3 bases, with 8 bases between. This CDR3 comprises 11 residues. Germline-derived CDR1 and CDR2 are MNHEY and SMNVEV (reference sequence). CDR3 in DNA: TGTGCCAGTGGGACGGACTATGGCTACACCTTC. Translating gives CASGTDYGYTF.

CDR3 DNA: TGTGCCAGCAGCTTAGGGGACCACTCCTACGAGCAGTACTTC. It is translated as CASSLGDHSYEQYF. J is TRBJ2-7 and V is TRBV13; no definite D call. V lost 0 bases and J 0 bases, leaving 6 bases between the germline ends. Looked up from germline, CDR1 is PRHDT and CDR2 is FYEKMQ (reference sequence). The CDR3 has 14 residues.

V and J are TRBV4-1 and TRBJ2-7; TRBD1 is a possible D gene (5 bases). Germline lookup yields CDR1 MGHRA and CDR2 YSYEKL. V was trimmed by 6 bases and J by 0 bases, leaving 15 bases between them. The CDR3 has 15 amino acids. As DNA, the CDR3 is TGCGCCAGCAGTGTTAAGACAGACCTCTCCTACGAGCAGTACTTC. Its protein product is CASSVKTDLSYEQYF.

This chain connects TRBV10-3 to TRBJ2-1; D perhaps matches TRBD2 (6 bases). There are 15 residues in the CDR3. Trimming cost V 5 bases and J 7 bases, with 18 bases left between them. Germline-derived CDR1 and CDR2 are ENHRY and SYGVKD. The CDR3 loop is CAISSGTSWINEQFF. In DNA, the CDR3 is TGTGCCATCAGTTCCGGGACTTCGTGGATTAATGAGCAGTTCTTC.

This clone appeared once. The J gene is TRBJ2-7, the V gene TRBV5-4, with 7 bases identical to TRBD1. Looked up from germline, CDR1 is SGHNT and CDR2 is YYREEE (reference sequence). J was trimmed by 2 bases and V by 1 base; bases with no gene match: 3. CDR3 length equals 14 residues. The chain's CDR3 is CASSLRGQTYEQYF. CDR3 sequence (DNA): TGTGCCAGCAGCTTGAGGGGACAGACCTACGAGCAGTACTTC.

The chain is built from TRBV10-3 and TRBJ2-7; 9 bases match TRBD2. CDR1 and CDR2 from the germline V gene are ENHRY and SYGVKD. The CDR3 sequence is 15 residues long. Trimming removed 2 bases from V and 5 bases from J; junction bases left unmatched: 7. This CDR3 reads CAISEPAGGVHEQYF. For the CDR3, the DNA is TGTGCCATCAGTGAGCCAGCGGGGGGCGTCCACGAGCAGTACTTC.

This clone was counted a single time. Written as DNA, the CDR3 is TGTGCCACCAGCAGAGATAGCGGAGGGGAGACAAATTCACCCCTCCACTTT. Encoded protein: CATSRDSGGETNSPLHF. The rearrangement uses TRBV15 and TRBJ1-6; D might be TRBD1 (5 bases). The germline CDR1 and CDR2 sequences are LNHNV and YYDKDF (reference sequence). There are 17 residues in the CDR3. Trimming removed 0 bases from V and 7 bases from J, with 16 bases in between.

The J gene is TRBJ1-4, the V gene TRBV2; D is unresolved. The germline V gene has CDR1 SNHLY and CDR2 FYNNEI. CDR3 length equals 13 residues. V lost 5 bases and J lost 8, with 12 bases in between. The CDR3 region has the DNA TGTGCCAGCAGTCCTGCTCATCAGGAAAAACTGTTTTTT. This gives the protein CASSPAHQEKLFF.

This chain's CDR3 is CASSRPGQDWTEAFF. Here the CDR3 DNA reads TGTGCCAGCAGTCGACCGGGACAGGACTGGACTGAAGCTTTCTTT. This chain joins TRBV6-5 and TRBJ1-1; TRBD1 matches 8 bases. CDR1 is MNHEY, CDR2 SVGAGI, per germline. There are 15 residues in the CDR3. V shed 5 bases, J shed 5 bases, and the junction held 10 bases outside the gene matches.

The chain has TRBV5-4 and TRBJ1-1; D ambiguous. Trimming pared 4 bases from V and 5 bases from J, leaving 24 bases between. This CDR3 has 17 residues. From germline, CDR1 is SGHNT and CDR2 YYREEE (reference sequence). Here the CDR3 DNA reads TGTGCCAGCAGCCCCCCACTTGGTTGGGGAGCGTATACTGAAGCTTTCTTT. Translation: CASSPPLGWGAYTEAFF. Full variable domain (missing parts from reference TRBV5-4 and TRBJ1-1): ETGVTQSPTHLIKTRGQQVTLRCSSQSGHNTVSWYQQALGQGPQFIFQYYREEENGRGNFPPRFSGLQFPNYSSELNVNALELDDSALYLCASSPPLGWGAYTEAFFGQGTRLTVV.

The V and J genes are TRBV29-1 and TRBJ1-2; D gene uncertain. Germline V CDR1 and CDR2: SQVTM, ANQGSEA. Trimming left V 6 bases short and J 0 bases short, with 14 bases between. This CDR3 region has 14 residues. CDR3 DNA: TGCAGCGTCCCACCGGCGACGGCTAACTATGGCTACACCTTC. Amino acids: CSVPPATANYGYTF.

The rearrangement links TRBV5-1 to TRBJ1-2; D unclear. This CDR3 region has 13 residues. Looked up from germline, CDR1 is SGHRS and CDR2 is YFSETQ. Between the trimmed V and J ends, which lost 0 bases and 6 bases, there was a span of 9 bases. The chain's CDR3 is CASSLAGDHGYTF. CDR3 DNA: TGCGCCAGCAGCTTGGCCGGGGATCATGGCTACACCTTC.

This chain connects TRBV7-2 to TRBJ2-2; D may be TRBD1 or TRBD2 (6 bases each). Germline CDR1 reads SGHTA; CDR2 reads FQGNSA. Trimming removed 4 bases from V and 5 bases from J, with 11 bases in between. This CDR3 has 14 residues. CDR3 nucleotides: TGTGCCAGCAGCTCGCAGGGGAGGACCGGGGAGCTGTTTTTT. Translating it yields CASSSQGRTGELFF.

This CDR3 reads CSGTGRSEAFF. The CDR3 DNA reads as TGCAGTGGGACGGGGAGGTCCGAAGCTTTCTTT. The chain has TRBV20-1 and TRBJ1-1; D not resolved. CDR3 length: 11 residues. Germline CDR1 and CDR2: DFQATT and SNEGSKA (reference sequence). V was cut by 7 bases and J by 8 bases, with 14 bases left in between.

This clone came up once. The chain's CDR3 is CASRVEGSDYGYTF. The DNA of the CDR3 is TGTGCCAGCAGGGTCGAGGGGTCGGACTATGGCTACACCTTC. This rearrangement joins TRBV6-5 to TRBJ1-2; D might be TRBD1 (5 bases). Trimming removed 6 bases at V and 3 bases at J, with 14 bases between. Looked up from germline, CDR1 is MNHEY and CDR2 is SVGAGI. CDR3 length: 14 amino acids.